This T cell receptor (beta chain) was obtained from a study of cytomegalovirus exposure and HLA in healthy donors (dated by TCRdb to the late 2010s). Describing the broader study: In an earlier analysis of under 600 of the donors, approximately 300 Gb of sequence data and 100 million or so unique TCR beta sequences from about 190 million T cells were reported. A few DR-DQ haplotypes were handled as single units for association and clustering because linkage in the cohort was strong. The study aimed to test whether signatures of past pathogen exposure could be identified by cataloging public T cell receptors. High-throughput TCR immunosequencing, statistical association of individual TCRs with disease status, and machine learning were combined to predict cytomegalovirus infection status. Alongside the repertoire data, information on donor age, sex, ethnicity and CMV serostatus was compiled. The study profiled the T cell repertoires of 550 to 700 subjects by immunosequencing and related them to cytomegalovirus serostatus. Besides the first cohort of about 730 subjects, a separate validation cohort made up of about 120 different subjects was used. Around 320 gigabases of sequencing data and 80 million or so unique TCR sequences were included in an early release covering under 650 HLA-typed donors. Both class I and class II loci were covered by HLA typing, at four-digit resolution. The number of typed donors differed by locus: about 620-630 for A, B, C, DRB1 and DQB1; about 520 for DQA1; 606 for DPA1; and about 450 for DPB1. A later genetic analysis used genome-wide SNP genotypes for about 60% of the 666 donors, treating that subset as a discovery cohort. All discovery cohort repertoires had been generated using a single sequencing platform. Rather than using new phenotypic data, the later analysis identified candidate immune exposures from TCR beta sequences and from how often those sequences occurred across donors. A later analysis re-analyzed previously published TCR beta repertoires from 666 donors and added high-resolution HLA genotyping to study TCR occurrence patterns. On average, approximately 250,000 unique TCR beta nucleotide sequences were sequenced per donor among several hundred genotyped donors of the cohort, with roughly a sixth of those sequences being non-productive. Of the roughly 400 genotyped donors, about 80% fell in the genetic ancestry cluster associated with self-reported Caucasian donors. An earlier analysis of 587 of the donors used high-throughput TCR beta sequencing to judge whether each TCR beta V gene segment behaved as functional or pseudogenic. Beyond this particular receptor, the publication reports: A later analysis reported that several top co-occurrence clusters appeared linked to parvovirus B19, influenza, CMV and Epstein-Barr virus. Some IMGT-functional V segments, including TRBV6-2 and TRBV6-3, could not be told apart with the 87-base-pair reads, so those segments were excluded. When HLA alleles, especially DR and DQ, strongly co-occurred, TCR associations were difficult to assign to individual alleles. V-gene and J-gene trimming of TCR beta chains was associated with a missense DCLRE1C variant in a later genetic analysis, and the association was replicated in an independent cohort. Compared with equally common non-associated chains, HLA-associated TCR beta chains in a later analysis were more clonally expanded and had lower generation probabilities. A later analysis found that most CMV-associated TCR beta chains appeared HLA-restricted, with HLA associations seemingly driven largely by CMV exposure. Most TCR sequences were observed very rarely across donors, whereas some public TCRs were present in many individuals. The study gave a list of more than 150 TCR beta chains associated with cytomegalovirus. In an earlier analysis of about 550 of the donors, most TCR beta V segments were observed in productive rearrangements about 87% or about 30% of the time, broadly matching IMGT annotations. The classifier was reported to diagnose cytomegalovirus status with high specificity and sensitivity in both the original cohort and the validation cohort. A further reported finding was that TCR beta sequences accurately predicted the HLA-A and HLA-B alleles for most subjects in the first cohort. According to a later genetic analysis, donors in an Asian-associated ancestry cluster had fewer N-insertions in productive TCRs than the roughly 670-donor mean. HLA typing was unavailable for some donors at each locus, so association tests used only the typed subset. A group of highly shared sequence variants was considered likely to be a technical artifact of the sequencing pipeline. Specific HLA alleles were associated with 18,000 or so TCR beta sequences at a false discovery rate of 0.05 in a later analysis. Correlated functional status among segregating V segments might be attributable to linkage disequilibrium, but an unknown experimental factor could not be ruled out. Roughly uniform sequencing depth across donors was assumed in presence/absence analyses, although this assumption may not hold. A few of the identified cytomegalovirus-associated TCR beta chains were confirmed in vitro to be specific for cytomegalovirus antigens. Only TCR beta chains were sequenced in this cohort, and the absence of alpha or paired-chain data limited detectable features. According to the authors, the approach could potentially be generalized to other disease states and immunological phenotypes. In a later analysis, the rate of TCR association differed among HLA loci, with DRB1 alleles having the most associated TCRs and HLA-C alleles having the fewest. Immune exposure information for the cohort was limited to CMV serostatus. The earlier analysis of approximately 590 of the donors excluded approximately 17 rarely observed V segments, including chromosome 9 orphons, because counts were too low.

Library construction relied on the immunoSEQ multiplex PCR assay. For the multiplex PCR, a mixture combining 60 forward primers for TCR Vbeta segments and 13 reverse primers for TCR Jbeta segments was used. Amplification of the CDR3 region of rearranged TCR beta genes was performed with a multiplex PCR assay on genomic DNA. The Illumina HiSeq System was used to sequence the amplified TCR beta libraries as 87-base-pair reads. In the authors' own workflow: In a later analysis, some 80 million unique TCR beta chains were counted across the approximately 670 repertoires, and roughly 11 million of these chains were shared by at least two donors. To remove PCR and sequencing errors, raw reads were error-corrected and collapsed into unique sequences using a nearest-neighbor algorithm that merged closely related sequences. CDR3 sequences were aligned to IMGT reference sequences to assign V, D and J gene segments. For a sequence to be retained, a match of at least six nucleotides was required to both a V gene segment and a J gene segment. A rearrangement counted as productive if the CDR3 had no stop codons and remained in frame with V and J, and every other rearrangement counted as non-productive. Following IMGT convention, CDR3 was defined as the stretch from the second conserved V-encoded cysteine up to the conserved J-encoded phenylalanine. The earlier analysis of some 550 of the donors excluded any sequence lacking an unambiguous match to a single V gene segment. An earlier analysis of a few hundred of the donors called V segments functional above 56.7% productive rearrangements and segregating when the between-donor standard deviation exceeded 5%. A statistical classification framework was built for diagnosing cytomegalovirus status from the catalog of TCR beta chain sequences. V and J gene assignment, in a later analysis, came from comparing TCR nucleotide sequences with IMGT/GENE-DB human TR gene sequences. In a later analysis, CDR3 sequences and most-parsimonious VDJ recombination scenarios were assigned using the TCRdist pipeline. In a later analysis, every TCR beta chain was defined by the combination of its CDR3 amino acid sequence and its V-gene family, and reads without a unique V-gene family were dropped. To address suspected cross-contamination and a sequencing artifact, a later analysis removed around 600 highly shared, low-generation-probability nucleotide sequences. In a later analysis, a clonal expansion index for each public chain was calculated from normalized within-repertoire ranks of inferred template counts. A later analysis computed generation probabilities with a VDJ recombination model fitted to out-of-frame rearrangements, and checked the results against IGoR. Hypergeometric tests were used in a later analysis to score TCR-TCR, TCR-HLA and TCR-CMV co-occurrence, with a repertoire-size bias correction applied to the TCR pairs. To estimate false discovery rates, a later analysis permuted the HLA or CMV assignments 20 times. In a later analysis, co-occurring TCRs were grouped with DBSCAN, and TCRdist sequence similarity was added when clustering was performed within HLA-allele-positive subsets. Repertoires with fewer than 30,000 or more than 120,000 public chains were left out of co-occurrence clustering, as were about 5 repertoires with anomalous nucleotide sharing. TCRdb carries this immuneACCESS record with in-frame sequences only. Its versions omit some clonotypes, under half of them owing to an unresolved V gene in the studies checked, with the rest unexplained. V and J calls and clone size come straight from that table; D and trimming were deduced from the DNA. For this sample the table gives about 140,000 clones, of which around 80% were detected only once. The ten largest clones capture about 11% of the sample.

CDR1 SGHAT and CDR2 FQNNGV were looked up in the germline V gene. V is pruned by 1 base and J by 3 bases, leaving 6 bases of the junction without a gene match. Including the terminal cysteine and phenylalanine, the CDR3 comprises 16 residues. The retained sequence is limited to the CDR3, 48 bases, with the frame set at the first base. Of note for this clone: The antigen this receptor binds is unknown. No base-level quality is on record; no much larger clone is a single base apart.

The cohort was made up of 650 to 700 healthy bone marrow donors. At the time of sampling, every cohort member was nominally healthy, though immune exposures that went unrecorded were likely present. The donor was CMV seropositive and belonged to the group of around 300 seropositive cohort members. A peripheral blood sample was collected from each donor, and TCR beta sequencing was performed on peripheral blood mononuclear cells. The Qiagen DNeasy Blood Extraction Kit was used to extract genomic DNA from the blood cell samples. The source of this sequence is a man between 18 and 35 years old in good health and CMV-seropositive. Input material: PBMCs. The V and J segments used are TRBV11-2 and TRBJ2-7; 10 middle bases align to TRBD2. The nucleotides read TGTGCCAGCAGCTTAGCCCAGACTAGCGGGTACTACGAGCAGTACTTC. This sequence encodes CASSLAQTSGYYEQYF.